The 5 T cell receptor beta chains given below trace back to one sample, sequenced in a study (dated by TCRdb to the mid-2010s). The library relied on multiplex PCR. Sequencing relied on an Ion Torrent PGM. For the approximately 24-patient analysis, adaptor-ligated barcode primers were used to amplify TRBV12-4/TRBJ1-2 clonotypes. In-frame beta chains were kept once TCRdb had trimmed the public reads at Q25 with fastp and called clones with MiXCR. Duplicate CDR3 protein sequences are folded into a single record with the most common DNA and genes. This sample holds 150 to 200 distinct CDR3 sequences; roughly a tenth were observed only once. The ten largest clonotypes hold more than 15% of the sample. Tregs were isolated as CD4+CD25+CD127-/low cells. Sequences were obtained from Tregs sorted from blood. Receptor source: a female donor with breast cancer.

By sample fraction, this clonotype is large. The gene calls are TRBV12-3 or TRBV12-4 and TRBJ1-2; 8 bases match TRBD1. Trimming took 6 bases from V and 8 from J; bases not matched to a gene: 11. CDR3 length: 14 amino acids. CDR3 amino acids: CASRPTMDRAGYTF. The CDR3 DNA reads TGTGCCAGCAGGCCGACAATGGACAGGGCAGGCTACACCTTC.

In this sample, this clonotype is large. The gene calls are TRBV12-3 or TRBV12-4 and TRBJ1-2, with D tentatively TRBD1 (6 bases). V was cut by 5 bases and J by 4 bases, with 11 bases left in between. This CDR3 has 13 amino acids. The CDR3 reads CASSITGFYGYTF. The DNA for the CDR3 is TGTGCCAGCAGTATAACAGGGTTCTATGGCTACACCTTC.

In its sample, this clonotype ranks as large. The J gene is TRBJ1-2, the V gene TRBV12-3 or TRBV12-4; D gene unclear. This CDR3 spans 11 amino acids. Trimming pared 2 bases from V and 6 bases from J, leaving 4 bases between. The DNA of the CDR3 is TGTGCCAGCAGTTTATCTCATGGCTACACCTTC. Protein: CASSLSHGYTF.

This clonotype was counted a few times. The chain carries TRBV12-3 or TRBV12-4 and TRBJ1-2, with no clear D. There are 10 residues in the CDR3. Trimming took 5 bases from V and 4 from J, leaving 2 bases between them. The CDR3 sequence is CASSRYGYTF. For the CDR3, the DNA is TGTGCCAGCAGTCGCTATGGCTACACCTTC.

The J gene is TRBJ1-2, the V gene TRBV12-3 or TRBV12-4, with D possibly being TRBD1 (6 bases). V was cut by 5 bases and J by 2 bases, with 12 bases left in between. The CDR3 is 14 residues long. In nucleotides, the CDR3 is TGTGCCAGCAGTCCCGACAGGACCAACTATGGCTACACCTTC. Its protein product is CASSPDRTNYGYTF.